Following are 19 T cell receptor beta chains from one sample sequenced in a study of shared clonotypes between healthy human individuals (dated by TCRdb to 2020 to 2022). The method behind the library was the immunoSEQ multiplex PCR assay. Drawn from immuneACCESS, this table holds only the in-frame rearrangements with V and J called that TCRdb kept. Clones are partly lost; checked studies trace under half to an unresolved V gene and leave the rest unexplained. This sample lists about 2 million clones; roughly 95% were detected once. The top ten clones comprise 0.13% of the sample. Sequenced material: naive CD4+ T cells sorted from blood. What the cell subset or site label conveys for this sample: CD45RA+ positively selected. These receptors were obtained from a man aged 18 to 35 in good health.

This rearrangement joins TRBV28 to TRBJ1-2, with 9 bases fitting TRBD1. In germline, CDR1 is MDHEN, CDR2 SYDVKM. The length of the CDR3 is 15 residues. V trimming: 5 bases; J trimming: 4 bases; junction bases outside the gene matches: 8. The CDR3 coding sequence is TGTGCCAGCAGTACACAGGGGGCAGGGGCCTATGGCTACACCTTC. It specifies CASSTQGAGAYGYTF.

V gene TRBV6-6 combines with J gene TRBJ1-2; 8 bases align to TRBD1. The CDR3 has 16 amino acids. Germline V gene sequence: CDR1 MNHNY, CDR2 SVGAGI (reference sequence). Trimming removed 5 bases from V and 14 bases from J; junction bases left unmatched: 22. The CDR3 protein is CASSRGTGLVPNYQTF. CDR3 sequence (DNA): TGTGCCAGCAGTCGGGGGACAGGCCTAGTACCTAACTATCAAACCTTC.

The CDR3 sequence: CASSSAPDSPLNEKLFF. The CDR3 DNA follows: TGTGCCAGCAGCTCTGCCCCTGACAGTCCTTTAAATGAAAAACTGTTTTTT. The V gene is TRBV7-9, the J gene TRBJ1-4; D possibly corresponds to TRBD1 (5 bases). Germline loops: CDR1 SEHNR, CDR2 FQNEAQ (reference sequence). V was trimmed by 4 bases and J by 5 bases, leaving 20 bases between them. CDR3 length: 17 residues.

The chain links TRBV6-6 to TRBJ2-2; the match to TRBD1 covers 9 bases. V was clipped by 0 bases and J by 6 bases; unmatched bases: 5. The germline gives CDR1 MNHNY, CDR2 SVGAGI (reference sequence). The CDR3 is made up of 16 amino acids. CDR3 in DNA: TGTGCCAGCAGTTACTCGACGACAGGGGGTCCCGGGGAGCTGTTTTTT. Translated, it gives CASSYSTTGGPGELFF.

This chain links TRBV19 with TRBJ1-6; D perhaps matches TRBD1 (6 bases). The CDR3 loop spans 14 amino acids. Looked up from germline, CDR1 is LNHDA and CDR2 is SQIVND (reference sequence). The V end was cut by 8 bases, the J end by 9 bases, with 17 bases between. CDR3 sequence (DNA): TGTGCCAGTTCCTCGGGGGCGTGGACTTCACCCCTCCACTTT. It codes for CASSSGAWTSPLHF. Together with reference TRBV19 and TRBJ1-6, the CDR3 gives the full variable domain: DGGITQSPKYLFRKEGQNVTLSCEQNLNHDAMYWYRQDPGQGLRLIYYSQIVNDFQKGDIAEGYSVSREKKESFPLTVTSAQKNPTAFYLCASSSGAWTSPLHFGNGTRLTVT.

The chain carries TRBV6-5 and TRBJ2-3; D gene uncertain. This CDR3 comprises 15 residues. Germline assignment: CDR1 MNHEY and CDR2 SVGAGI. V was shortened by 3 bases and J by 2 bases, with 12 bases between the two germline ends. CDR3 sequence: CASSYGWSHTDTQYF. The CDR3 DNA reads TGTGCCAGCAGTTATGGGTGGAGCCACACAGATACGCAGTATTTT.

The CDR3 region has the DNA TGTGCCAGCAGCCAACTGAACACTGAAGCTTTCTTT. Translating gives CASSQLNTEAFF. The V gene is TRBV7-9, the J gene TRBJ1-1; no clear D. The CDR3 runs to 12 residues. Germline V gene lookup returns CDR1 SEHNR and CDR2 FQNEAQ (reference sequence). V was clipped by 5 bases and J by 0 bases, with 4 bases between them. The variable domain in full, with the rest retrieved from reference TRBV7-9 and TRBJ1-1, is DTGVSQNPRHKITKRGQNVTFRCDPISEHNRLYWYRQTLGQGPEFLTYFQNEAQLEKSRLLSDRFSAERPKGSFSTLEIQRTEQGDSAMYLCASSQLNTEAFFGQGTRLTVV.

The rearrangement uses TRBV5-4 and TRBJ2-3; tentatively, D is TRBD1 or TRBD2 (8 bases each). Trimming removed 4 bases at V and 3 bases at J, with 21 bases between. This CDR3 has 17 residues. CDR1 and CDR2 from the germline V gene are SGHNT and YYREEE (reference sequence). The CDR3 bases are TGTGCCAGCAGCCAAACCCCGGGGGGGACAGGAACAGATACGCAGTATTTT. This encodes CASSQTPGGTGTDTQYF.

The gene calls are TRBV7-3 and TRBJ2-2; D not resolved. Trimming pared 3 bases from V and 7 bases from J, leaving 15 bases between. CDR3 length: 15 amino acids. From germline, CDR1 is SGHTA and CDR2 FQGTGA. CDR3 bases: TGTGCCAGCAGCTTCGGCCCCTTTAGTGGCGGGGAGCTGTTTTTT. Its translation: CASSFGPFSGGELFF.

The V call is TRBV5-6, the J call TRBJ2-7; tentative D call: TRBD1 (5 bases). There are 11 residues in the CDR3. Trimming shortened V by 6 bases and J by 3 bases, and 7 bases separated the two germline ends. CDR1 SGHDT and CDR2 YYEEEE come from the germline V gene. The CDR3, as DNA: TGTGCCAGCACAGGGATCTACGAGCAGTACTTC. This translates into CASTGIYEQYF.

This chain connects TRBV27 to TRBJ2-1; TRBD2 matches at 9 bases. Germline V lookup: CDR1 MNHEY, CDR2 SMNVEV (reference sequence). With 2 bases clipped from V and 3 bases from J, the junction kept 5 bases outside the gene matches. CDR3 length: 16 amino acids. CDR3 bases: TGTGCCAGCAGTTTACGCCGGACTAGCGACTACAATGAGCAGTTCTTC. Translation: CASSLRRTSDYNEQFF.

The chain couples TRBV7-2 to TRBJ2-1; 11 positions match TRBD2. The germline V gene has CDR1 SGHTA and CDR2 FQGNSA. The junction had 3 bases not matched to a gene; V was cut back by 2 bases and J by 6 bases. This CDR3 region has 15 residues. The CDR3 nucleotides are TGTGCCAGCAGCTTAACTAGCGGGAGCCCCAATGAGCAGTTCTTC. Its translation is CASSLTSGSPNEQFF.

Notes on this clone: The same CDR3 arises from other DNA sequences in this sample as well. The chain links TRBV30 to TRBJ2-1; D is ambiguous. Trimming pared 0 bases from V and 8 bases from J, leaving 5 bases between. CDR1 and CDR2 (germline): GTSNPN, SVGIG (reference sequence). This CDR3 has 11 amino acids. CDR3: CAWSVTYEQFF. The CDR3 coding sequence is TGTGCCTGGAGTGTAACATATGAGCAGTTCTTC.

The CDR3 reads CASSVQGAGTDTQYF. The DNA of the CDR3 is TGTGCCAGTAGTGTCCAGGGGGCCGGCACAGATACGCAGTATTTT. This chain connects TRBV19 to TRBJ2-3, with TRBD1 matching 8 bases. Unmatched junction bases numbered 5, after V lost 5 bases and J lost 1 base. This CDR3 comprises 15 residues. Germline lookup yields CDR1 LNHDA and CDR2 SQIVND (reference sequence).

The chain combines TRBV11-2 with TRBJ1-4; D not certain. The CDR3 runs to 16 residues. The germline CDR1 and CDR2 sequences are SGHAT and FQNNGV. V was pared by 1 base and J by 0 bases, with 9 bases between. The CDR3 DNA sequence: TGTGCCAGCAGCTTAGGGCACAAGTCAACTAATGAAAAACTGTTTTTT. Protein product: CASSLGHKSTNEKLFF.

Regarding this clone: Other DNA variants within this sample encode the same CDR3. The chain is built from TRBV5-1 and TRBJ1-1; tentatively, D is TRBD1 (6 bases). CDR1 and CDR2 from the germline V gene are SGHRS and YFSETQ. Trimming took 1 base from V and 4 from J, leaving 11 bases between them. This CDR3 contains 14 residues. CDR3 bases: TGCGCCAGCAGCTTGACAGGGCTGGGCACTGAAGCTTTCTTT. This sequence encodes CASSLTGLGTEAFF.

Remarks on this clone: A read error is possible here, since a much larger clone lies one base away. Within the sample, other DNA sequences also encode this same CDR3. V and J are TRBV5-6 and TRBJ2-2; D not certain. CDR3 length equals 12 residues. V was cut by 2 bases and J by 4 bases, with 3 bases left in between. Germline loops: CDR1 SGHDT, CDR2 YYEEEE. CDR3 amino acids: CASSFGTGELFF. CDR3 nucleotides: TGTGCCAGCAGCTTCGGCACCGGGGAGCTGTTTTTT.

The V call is TRBV4-1, the J call TRBJ2-3; D gene uncertain. The CDR3 has 14 residues. Germline V gene lookup returns CDR1 MGHRA and CDR2 YSYEKL. The ends were cut back, 3 bases at V and 11 bases at J, with 18 bases in the middle. CDR3 in amino acids: CASSHHSGSLGQYF. The CDR3 DNA follows: TGCGCCAGCAGCCATCACTCCGGGTCCTTGGGGCAGTATTTT.

The chain employs TRBV5-1 and TRBJ2-7; D is ambiguous. V shed 0 bases and J shed 4 bases, with 8 bases lying between them. Looked up from germline, CDR1 is SGHRS and CDR2 is YFSETQ. CDR3 length equals 13 residues. In DNA, the CDR3 is TGCGCCAGCAGCTTGGTCCCACAATACGAGCAGTACTTC. This sequence encodes CASSLVPQYEQYF.